The rows below give T cell receptor beta chains drawn from one sample of a study of PD-1 blockade in classical Hodgkin lymphoma. Using immunoSEQ multiplex PCR, the repertoire was profiled, and TCRdb retains in-frame clones only, with some absent. The top ten clones hold about two fifths of a sample with about 12,000 clones, about four fifths of them seen once. Here the sequenced sample was CD8+ T cells from blood, taken at baseline. These receptors were taken from a human donor with classical Hodgkin lymphoma. Each CDR3 is given with its conserved first and last residue. A D gene is named only where the DNA matches it firmly. Rows may omit the clone size; those that give it use once, few, many or a size class.

TRBV28,-,TRBJ2-2,-,CASSFAGELFF,TGTGCCAGCAGTTTTGCCGGGGAGCTGTTTTTT
TRBV15,-,TRBJ2-5,TRBD2,CATSRASGMRETQYF,TGTGCCACCAGCAGAGCCAGCGGGATGAGGGAGACCCAGTACTTC
TRBV28,-,TRBJ2-2,-,CASSWGIANTGELFF,TGTGCCAGCAGCTGGGGGATAGCGAACACCGGGGAGCTGTTTTTT
TRBV11-2,few,TRBJ2-7,-,CASSLVFGDEQYF,TGTGCCAGCAGCTTAGTTTTCGGGGACGAGCAGTACTTC
TRBV7-6,-,TRBJ2-2,-,CASSFGGTGELFF,TGTGCCAGCAGCTTCGGGGGCACCGGGGAGCTGTTTTTT
TRBV11-2,-,TRBJ2-5,TRBD2,CASSLAPATSGKKEETQYF,TGTGCCAGCAGCTTAGCCCCTGCGACTAGCGGGAAAAAGGAAGAGACCCAGTACTTC
TRBV5-6,-,TRBJ2-1,-,CASSLESVLWDEQFF,TGTGCCAGCAGCTTGGAAAGCGTTTTGTGGGATGAGCAGTTCTTC
TRBV11-2,-,TRBJ2-3,-,CASSLGGRTDTQYF,TGTGCCAGCAGCTTGGGCGGCCGCACAGATACGCAGTATTTT
TRBV4-1,few,TRBJ2-1,-,CASSQGVGGDEQFF,TGCGCCAGCAGCCAGGGAGTGGGTGGGGATGAGCAGTTCTTC
TRBV7-2,-,TRBJ2-5,-,CASSPEVVAGGTQYF,TGTGCCAGCAGCCCGGAGGTTGTGGCCGGGGGGACCCAGTACTTC
TRBV27,-,TRBJ1-1,-,CASIKEAGAEAFF,TGTGCCAGCATCAAAGAAGCAGGGGCTGAAGCTTTCTTT
TRBV7-9,-,TRBJ1-1,TRBD1,CASSERQGLDTEAFF,TGTGCCAGCAGCGAAAGACAGGGTTTGGACACTGAAGCTTTCTTT
TRBV15,-,TRBJ1-2,-,CATSSEWGGLGYGYTF,TGTGCCACCAGCAGTGAATGGGGGGGTCTGGGTTATGGCTACACCTTC
TRBV6-5,-,TRBJ2-5,TRBD2,CASSWGLAGGRETQYF,TGTGCCAGCAGTTGGGGACTAGCGGGAGGTAGAGAGACCCAGTACTTC
TRBV7-2,once,TRBJ2-5,-,CASSLSFQETQYF,TGTGCCAGCAGCTTAAGCTTCCAAGAGACCCAGTACTTC
TRBV5-5,-,TRBJ2-7,TRBD1,CASSLASGQNYEQYF,TGTGCCAGCAGCCTCGCCTCGGGACAGAACTACGAGCAGTACTTC
TRBV25-1,-,TRBJ2-1,-,CASSDGRNEQFF,TGTGCCAGCAGTGATGGTAGGAATGAGCAGTTCTTC
TRBV6-5,few,TRBJ2-7,-,CASSRTNYWEQYF,TGTGCCAGCAGTCGGACCAATTACTGGGAGCAGTACTTC
TRBV28,-,TRBJ2-3,-,CASSPGGRVRPREKDTQYF,TGTGCCAGCAGCCCAGGCGGAAGGGTGAGGCCTAGGGAGAAAGATACGCAGTATTTT
TRBV10-2,few,TRBJ2-4,-,CASSDLGGIQYF,TGCGCCAGCAGTGACCTAGGGGGCATTCAGTACTTC
TRBV30,few,TRBJ2-7,TRBD1,CAWSPGQAVYEQYF,TGTGCCTGGAGTCCGGGACAGGCAGTTTACGAGCAGTACTTC
TRBV19,-,TRBJ2-1,TRBD2,CASRATSGLYNEQFF,TGTGCCAGTAGAGCGACTAGCGGGCTATACAATGAGCAGTTCTTC
TRBV7-8,-,TRBJ2-7,TRBD1,CASNQGRGPYEQYF,TGTGCCAGCAACCAGGGTAGGGGGCCCTACGAGCAGTACTTC
TRBV5-6,-,TRBJ2-7,-,CASSLVFGDEQYF,TGTGCCAGCAGCTTAGTTTTCGGGGACGAGCAGTACTTC
TRBV29-1,-,TRBJ2-7,TRBD2,CSVRGLAGHSYEQYF,TGCAGCGTTCGGGGACTAGCGGGACACTCCTACGAGCAGTACTTC
TRBV5-1,-,TRBJ1-5,-,CASSQESNQPQHF,TGCGCCAGCAGCCAGGAGAGCAATCAGCCCCAGCATTTT
TRBV14,-,TRBJ2-7,-,CASSQFDPPYEQYF,TGTGCCAGCAGCCAGTTCGACCCCCCCTACGAGCAGTACTTC
TRBV13,-,TRBJ1-1,-,CASSLMGARNTEAFF,TGTGCCAGCAGCTTAATGGGGGCGAGGAACACTGAAGCTTTCTTT
TRBV23-1,few,TRBJ1-5,TRBD1,CASSPRGRQPQHF,TGCGCCAGCAGTCCGAGGGGGCGTCAGCCCCAGCATTTT
TRBV7-2,-,TRBJ1-5,TRBD1,CASSPDGTGTYQPQHF,TGTGCCAGCAGCCCCGACGGGACAGGGACATATCAGCCCCAGCATTTT
TRBV19,-,TRBJ2-6,-,CASSSRRARANVLTF,TGTGCCAGTAGTAGTCGAAGGGCCAGGGCCAACGTCCTGACTTTC
TRBV7-9,-,TRBJ2-7,-,CASSSMDYEQYF,TGTGCCAGCAGCTCGATGGACTACGAGCAGTACTTC
TRBV15,few,TRBJ1-3,-,CATSRDLYRAGNTIYF,TGTGCCACCAGCAGAGATCTTTACAGGGCTGGAAACACCATATATTTT
TRBV11-2,-,TRBJ2-7,-,CASSLGTGGISSYEQYF,TGTGCCAGCAGCTTAGGAACCGGCGGCATAAGCTCCTACGAGCAGTACTTC
TRBV6-5,-,TRBJ1-6,TRBD1,CASRGTGDSPLHF,TGTGCCAGCAGAGGGACAGGGGATTCACCCCTCCACTTT
TRBV19,-,TRBJ2-5,-,CASSIGSPLETQYF,TGTGCCAGTAGTATAGGGTCTCCCCTGGAGACCCAGTACTTC
TRBV5-4,large,TRBJ1-4,TRBD1,CASSYRQGAYEKLFF,TGTGCCAGCAGCTACCGACAGGGGGCCTATGAAAAACTGTTTTTT
TRBV20-1,-,TRBJ1-2,-,CSASLGLGYTF,TGCAGTGCTAGCCTGGGGCTCGGCTACACCTTC
TRBV28,-,TRBJ2-2,-,CASSRTNTGELFF,TGTGCCAGCAGTCGGACCAACACCGGGGAGCTGTTTTTT
TRBV7-2,-,TRBJ2-7,-,CASSLAIGQDYEQYF,TGTGCCAGCAGCTTAGCGATCGGTCAGGACTACGAGCAGTACTTC
TRBV28,-,TRBJ2-7,TRBD1,CATSGTVFYEQYF,TGTGCCACCTCCGGGACAGTGTTCTACGAGCAGTACTTC
TRBV27,-,TRBJ2-5,-,CASSLSSGGDWETQYF,TGTGCCAGCAGTTTATCCTCTGGGGGCGATTGGGAGACCCAGTACTTC
TRBV27,-,TRBJ2-2,TRBD2,CASSLSGRGTGELFF,TGTGCCAGCAGTCTTAGCGGGAGGGGCACCGGGGAGCTGTTTTTT
TRBV11-2,-,TRBJ2-3,-,CASREGQGTDTQYF,TGTGCCAGCAGAGAGGGGCAGGGCACAGATACGCAGTATTTT
TRBV19,few,TRBJ2-1,-,CASSPGSSYNEQFF,TGTGCCAGTAGTCCGGGTAGCTCCTACAATGAGCAGTTCTTC
TRBV19,-,TRBJ1-4,-,CASSPLTGNINEKLFF,TGTGCCAGTAGTCCCCTGACAGGAAATATTAATGAAAAACTGTTTTTT
TRBV7-2,-,TRBJ2-1,TRBD2,CASSSIAGWGLYNEQFF,TGTGCCAGCAGCTCAATAGCGGGATGGGGGCTTTACAATGAGCAGTTCTTC
TRBV7-9,-,TRBJ1-2,-,CASSLSGAGGYTF,TGTGCCAGCAGCTTATCAGGGGCAGGCGGCTACACCTTC
TRBV10-2,-,TRBJ2-1,TRBD2,CASRIWGGRGPNEQFF,TGCGCCAGCCGGATCTGGGGCGGGAGGGGACCCAATGAGCAGTTCTTC
TRBV28,-,TRBJ1-2,TRBD1,CASSFGTGSYGYTF,TGTGCCAGCAGTTTCGGGACAGGGTCCTATGGCTACACCTTC
TRBV19,-,TRBJ1-1,-,CASTQGWYTEAFF,TGTGCCAGTACTCAGGGGTGGTACACTGAAGCTTTCTTT
TRBV19,-,TRBJ1-1,-,CASSIGGQEAFF,TGTGCCAGTAGTATAGGGGGACAAGAAGCTTTCTTT
TRBV11-2,few,TRBJ1-1,-,CASSLPAATEAFF,TGTGCCAGCAGCTTACCGGCGGCCACTGAAGCTTTCTTT
TRBV7-9,-,TRBJ2-1,TRBD2,CASSSGLAGVVYNEQFF,TGTGCCAGCAGCTCGGGACTAGCGGGAGTGGTGTATAATGAGCAGTTCTTC